This T cell receptor (beta chain) was captured in a study of T-cell reconstitution after alpha-beta-depleted transplantation in children. TCRbeta library construction was performed incorporating unique molecular identifiers. TCRdb called the PCR reads again in MiXCR, with one record for every CDR3 protein. The data hold roughly 200,000 distinct CDR3 sequences, with about a tenth observed a single time. The origin of this receptor is a human donor who donated a stem cell graft to a child with acute lymphoblastic leukemia. Sequencing was performed on PBMCs from the stem cell graft donor, taken from the stem cell graft.

This CDR3 reads CASSGWGRADTQYF. The CDR3 nucleotides are TGTGCCAGCAGCGGATGGGGGCGTGCAGATACGCAGTATTTT. The chain links TRBV9 to TRBJ2-3; D may be TRBD1 (6 bases). V dropped 3 bases and J dropped 4 bases, with 12 bases sitting between them. The CDR3 sequence is 14 residues long. The germline V gene has CDR1 SGDLS and CDR2 YYNGEE.